This TCR beta chain appears in the sequencing data of a study of shared clonotypes between healthy human individuals. Study background: CD8 memory received one plate per donor, CD8 naive two, CD4 memory three and CD4 naive three.

The genomic DNA of each subset was split evenly across several immunoSEQ plates. Original analysis: Junction-only sequences without quality scores were provided by ImmunoSEQ, so filtering was different. The data were produced by immunoSEQ multiplex PCR, yet TCRdb's version contains in-frame clones alone and is incomplete. The V and J calls and clone size were taken over from that table, and D and trimming were inferred from the DNA. The sample yields hundreds of thousands of clones, 90% to 95% seen once. Study-level points and caveats: Rarefaction revealed incomplete sorted-subset sequencing despite large depth.

Details on this clone: The antigen is unknown.

Selected positively for CCR7 and CD45RO-negative, naive CD8 cells excluded terminally differentiated effector memory CD45RA+ cells. The CDR3 has 15 amino acids. Trimming removed 3 bases from V and 2 bases from J; junction bases left unmatched: 9. CDR1 is GTSNPN and CDR2 is SVGIG in the germline V gene (reference sequence). This rearrangement joins TRBV30 to TRBJ2-7; 8 nucleotides align to TRBD2. This clonotype was sampled from a man aged 25 to 40 in good health. Source material: naive CD8+ T cells sorted from blood. CDR3 coding DNA: TGTGCCTGGAGAGCGGGGGACACCTCCCCCTACGAGCAGTACTTC. Translating gives CAWRAGDTSPYEQYF.